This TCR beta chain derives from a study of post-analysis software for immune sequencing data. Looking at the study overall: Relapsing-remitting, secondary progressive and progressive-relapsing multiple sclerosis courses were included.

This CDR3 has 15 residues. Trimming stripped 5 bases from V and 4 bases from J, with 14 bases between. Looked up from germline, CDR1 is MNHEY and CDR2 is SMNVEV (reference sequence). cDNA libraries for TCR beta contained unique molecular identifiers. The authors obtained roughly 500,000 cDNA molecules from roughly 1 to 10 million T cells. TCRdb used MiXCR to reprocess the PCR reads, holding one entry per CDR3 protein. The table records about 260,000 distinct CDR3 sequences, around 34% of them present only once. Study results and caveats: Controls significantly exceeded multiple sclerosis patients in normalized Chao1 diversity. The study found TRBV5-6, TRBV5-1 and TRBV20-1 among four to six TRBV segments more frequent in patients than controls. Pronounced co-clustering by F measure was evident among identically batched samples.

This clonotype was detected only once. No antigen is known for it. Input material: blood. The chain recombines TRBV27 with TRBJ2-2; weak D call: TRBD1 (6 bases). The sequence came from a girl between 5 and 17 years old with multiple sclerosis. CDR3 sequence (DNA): TGTGCCAGCAGTCAACATACAGGGTTCACCGGGGAGCTGTTTTTT. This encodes CASSQHTGFTGELFF.